The rows below give T cell receptor beta chains drawn from one sample of a study of T cells in Graves' hyperthyroidism and ophthalmopathy. TCRdb passed the multiplex PCR reads through MiXCR, listing each CDR3 protein once. The sample lists 350,000 to 500,000 distinct CDR3 sequences, roughly an eighth occurring once. The specimen was blood. These receptors were obtained from a woman between 18 and 29 years old with Graves' hyperthyroidism. The CDR3 runs from the conserved cysteine through the conserved F or W. A D gene is named only where the DNA matches it firmly. Clone size is shown for a subset of rows, as once, few, many or a class of expanded clone.

D gene: TRBD2
clone size: many
J gene: TRBJ2-1
V gene: TRBV5-6
CDR3 protein: CASSLGTRDNEQFF
CDR3 DNA: TGTGCCAGCAGCTTGGGGACTAGAGACAATGAGCAGTTCTTC

D gene: TRBD1
clone size: few
J gene: TRBJ2-6
V gene: TRBV3-1
CDR3 protein: CASSQGRGLIGANVLTF
CDR3 DNA: TGTGCCAGCAGCCAAGGCAGGGGGCTAATCGGGGCCAACGTCCTGACTTTC

D gene: NA
clone size: few
J gene: TRBJ1-1
V gene: TRBV7-3
CDR3 protein: CASSTQGNTEAFF
CDR3 DNA: TGTGCCAGCAGCACCCAGGGGAACACTGAAGCTTTCTTT

D gene: TRBD1
clone size: NA
J gene: TRBJ2-7
V gene: TRBV18
CDR3 protein: CASSPPRDRGLSHSYEQYF
CDR3 DNA: TGTGCCAGCTCACCGCCCCGGGACAGGGGACTATCCCACTCCTACGAGCAGTACTTC

D gene: NA
clone size: NA
J gene: TRBJ2-7
V gene: TRBV7-3
CDR3 protein: CASSLVGGAGGYEQYF
CDR3 DNA: TGTGCCAGCAGCTTAGTCGGCGGGGCAGGGGGCTACGAGCAGTACTTC

D gene: NA
clone size: few
J gene: TRBJ1-5
V gene: TRBV19
CDR3 protein: CATGRQPQHF
CDR3 DNA: TGTGCCACCGGGAGGCAGCCCCAGCATTTT

D gene: NA
clone size: many
J gene: TRBJ2-5
V gene: TRBV3-1
CDR3 protein: CASSRTGPINPQETQYF
CDR3 DNA: TGTGCCAGCAGCCGAACGGGACCGATAAATCCCCAAGAGACCCAGTACTTC

D gene: NA
clone size: many
J gene: TRBJ1-6
V gene: TRBV20-1
CDR3 protein: CSARDPGPGSPLHF
CDR3 DNA: TGCAGTGCTAGAGATCCTGGACCGGGGTCACCCCTCCACTTT

D gene: NA
clone size: many
J gene: TRBJ1-4
V gene: TRBV7-9
CDR3 protein: CASSYSGGRATNEKLFF
CDR3 DNA: TGTGCCAGCAGCTACAGCGGTGGGCGCGCAACTAATGAAAAACTGTTTTTT

D gene: NA
clone size: many
J gene: TRBJ1-1
V gene: TRBV7-9
CDR3 protein: CASRGTRGLGTEAFF
CDR3 DNA: TGTGCCAGCAGGGGGACAAGGGGCTTAGGCACTGAAGCTTTCTTT

D gene: TRBD1
clone size: many
J gene: TRBJ2-7
V gene: TRBV12-3/TRBV12-4
CDR3 protein: CASSLDRGSEQYF
CDR3 DNA: TGTGCCAGCAGTTTAGACAGGGGGAGCGAGCAGTACTTC

D gene: NA
clone size: many
J gene: TRBJ2-5
V gene: TRBV30
CDR3 protein: CAWNRGETQYF
CDR3 DNA: TGTGCCTGGAACAGAGGGGAGACCCAGTACTTC

D gene: TRBD1
clone size: few
J gene: TRBJ2-3
V gene: TRBV10-3
CDR3 protein: CAISESRGSDTQYF
CDR3 DNA: TGTGCCATCAGTGAGAGCAGGGGGTCAGATACGCAGTATTTT

D gene: NA
clone size: many
J gene: TRBJ2-1
V gene: TRBV7-2
CDR3 protein: CASSSPTRDLIGQFF
CDR3 DNA: TGTGCCAGCAGCTCCCCTACTAGGGACCTCATAGGGCAGTTCTTC

D gene: TRBD1
clone size: many
J gene: TRBJ2-2
V gene: TRBV6-2/TRBV6-3
CDR3 protein: CASRRSTGGDSGELFF
CDR3 DNA: TGTGCCAGCAGACGCTCGACAGGGGGCGACTCCGGGGAGCTGTTTTTT

D gene: NA
clone size: few
J gene: TRBJ1-3
V gene: TRBV9
CDR3 protein: CASGGKGNTIYF
CDR3 DNA: TGTGCCAGCGGGGGTAAAGGAAACACCATATATTTT

D gene: TRBD2
clone size: many
J gene: TRBJ2-3
V gene: TRBV3-1
CDR3 protein: CASSQDPSGYSTDTQYF
CDR3 DNA: TGTGCCAGCAGCCAAGACCCTAGCGGGTATAGCACAGATACGCAGTATTTT

D gene: TRBD2
clone size: many
J gene: TRBJ2-1
V gene: TRBV3-1
CDR3 protein: CASSKLAGTLNEQFF
CDR3 DNA: TGTGCCAGCAGCAAACTAGCGGGCACCCTGAATGAGCAGTTCTTC

D gene: NA
clone size: few
J gene: TRBJ2-7
V gene: TRBV30
CDR3 protein: CAWTKGLARTYEQYF
CDR3 DNA: TGTGCCTGGACCAAGGGGCTAGCTAGGACCTACGAGCAGTACTTC

D gene: TRBD2
clone size: NA
J gene: TRBJ2-1
V gene: TRBV15
CDR3 protein: CATSRDLLAANSEQFF
CDR3 DNA: TGTGCCACCAGCAGAGATCTCCTAGCGGCTAACAGTGAGCAGTTCTTC

D gene: NA
clone size: many
J gene: TRBJ1-1
V gene: TRBV30
CDR3 protein: CAWTSPGLLNTEAFF
CDR3 DNA: TGTGCCTGGACATCCCCGGGGCTCCTGAACACTGAAGCTTTCTTT

D gene: TRBD1
clone size: many
J gene: TRBJ1-2
V gene: TRBV2
CDR3 protein: CASRGQANYGYTF
CDR3 DNA: TGTGCCAGCAGGGGACAGGCTAACTATGGCTACACCTTC

D gene: NA
clone size: NA
J gene: TRBJ1-2
V gene: TRBV4-3
CDR3 protein: CASSQDRSTSYGYTF
CDR3 DNA: TGCGCCAGCAGCCAAGACAGAAGCACAAGTTATGGCTACACCTTC

D gene: NA
clone size: NA
J gene: TRBJ2-6
V gene: TRBV28
CDR3 protein: CASGGYYSGANVLTF
CDR3 DNA: TGTGCCAGCGGGGGGTACTACTCTGGGGCCAACGTCCTGACTTTC

D gene: TRBD2
clone size: NA
J gene: TRBJ2-5
V gene: TRBV24-1
CDR3 protein: CATSDKLAGAPETQYF
CDR3 DNA: TGTGCCACCAGTGACAAACTAGCGGGAGCCCCAGAGACCCAGTACTTC

D gene: NA
clone size: many
J gene: TRBJ2-7
V gene: TRBV7-2
CDR3 protein: CASSSSLAGYEQYF
CDR3 DNA: TGTGCCAGCAGCTCTTCACTCGCGGGCTACGAGCAGTACTTC

D gene: NA
clone size: many
J gene: TRBJ2-2
V gene: TRBV11-3
CDR3 protein: CASSLIADTGELFF
CDR3 DNA: TGTGCCAGCAGCTTAATAGCGGACACCGGGGAGCTGTTTTTT

D gene: NA
clone size: many
J gene: TRBJ2-7
V gene: TRBV2
CDR3 protein: CASSDRITYEQYF
CDR3 DNA: TGTGCCAGCAGCGACAGGATCACCTACGAGCAGTACTTC

D gene: NA
clone size: NA
J gene: TRBJ2-1
V gene: TRBV5-1
CDR3 protein: CASSPPGGGSYNEQFF
CDR3 DNA: TGCGCCAGCAGCCCCCCGGGCGGAGGCTCCTACAATGAGCAGTTCTTC

D gene: TRBD2
clone size: NA
J gene: TRBJ2-1
V gene: TRBV9
CDR3 protein: CASSVGGGKNNEQFF
CDR3 DNA: TGTGCCAGCAGCGTAGGGGGGGGGAAGAACAATGAGCAGTTCTTC

D gene: NA
clone size: many
J gene: TRBJ2-4
V gene: TRBV3-1
CDR3 protein: CASSQWGELFDIQYF
CDR3 DNA: TGTGCCAGCAGCCAGTGGGGCGAGCTATTTGACATTCAGTACTTC

D gene: NA
clone size: once
J gene: TRBJ2-2
V gene: TRBV19
CDR3 protein: CASSIAGSAGELLF
CDR3 DNA: TGTGCCAGTAGTATAGCTGGGTCCGCCGGGGAGCTGCTTTTT

D gene: TRBD1
clone size: many
J gene: TRBJ2-5
V gene: TRBV11-2
CDR3 protein: CASSKTGLETQYF
CDR3 DNA: TGTGCCAGCAGCAAGACAGGGTTGGAGACCCAGTACTTC

D gene: NA
clone size: NA
J gene: TRBJ2-7
V gene: TRBV6-5
CDR3 protein: CASSSYRGVGVYEQYF
CDR3 DNA: TGTGCCAGCAGTTCGTACCGGGGAGTCGGAGTTTACGAGCAGTACTTC

D gene: TRBD1
clone size: many
J gene: TRBJ2-7
V gene: TRBV29-1
CDR3 protein: CSVDKGQGSGYEQYF
CDR3 DNA: TGCAGCGTTGACAAGGGACAGGGTTCTGGCTACGAGCAGTACTTC

D gene: TRBD1
clone size: NA
J gene: TRBJ2-5
V gene: TRBV29-1
CDR3 protein: CSAGQAQETQYF
CDR3 DNA: TGCAGCGCCGGACAGGCACAAGAGACCCAGTACTTC

D gene: TRBD1
clone size: few
J gene: TRBJ1-6
V gene: TRBV20-1
CDR3 protein: CSANVGFSGTGGNYNSPLHF
CDR3 DNA: TGCAGTGCTAACGTGGGATTCTCCGGGACAGGGGGCAACTATAATTCACCCCTCCACTTT